These 31 T cell receptor beta chains originate from one sample sequenced in a study of control samples from healthy donors and cancer patients. Generated by immunoSEQ multiplex PCR, the TCRdb table keeps only in-frame clones and is missing some. The repertoire holds about 45,000 clones, with over 65% as singletons. The sequenced sample consisted of formalin-fixed, paraffin-embedded tissue. Receptor source: a male donor with melanoma.

The gene calls are TRBV2 and TRBJ1-3; the D is unclear. The CDR3 loop spans 15 amino acids. V lost 5 bases to trimming and J lost 4 bases, with 15 bases between them. The germline CDR1 and CDR2 sequences are SNHLY and FYNNEI. This chain's CDR3 is CASSKDQTRGNTIYF. The CDR3 DNA reads TGTGCCAGCAGTAAGGACCAAACGCGGGGAAACACCATATATTTT.

The chain links TRBV14 to TRBJ1-3; D is unresolved. This CDR3 has 14 amino acids. Germline V gene lookup returns CDR1 SGHDN and CDR2 FVKESK. V dropped 4 bases and J dropped 0 bases, with 7 bases sitting between them. The DNA for the CDR3 is TGTGCCAGCAGCCGGGGAGACTCTGGAAACACCATATATTTT. Encoded protein: CASSRGDSGNTIYF.

The CDR3 DNA follows: TGTGCCAGCATCTCCACGGGACTAGCGGGAGAGGGGACCGGGGAGCTGTTTTTT. This sequence encodes CASISTGLAGEGTGELFF. V usage is TRBV11-2 and J usage is TRBJ2-2, with 14 bases identical to TRBD2. Trimming at V came to 7 bases and at J to 5 bases, leaving 12 bases not matched to a gene. The CDR3 runs 18 residues. Looked up from germline, CDR1 is SGHAT and CDR2 is FQNNGV.

This clone was recorded once. This chain links TRBV6-1 with TRBJ2-3; D unclear. This CDR3 contains 13 residues. Germline V gene sequence: CDR1 MNHNS, CDR2 SASEGT. The V end was cut by 3 bases, the J end by 6 bases, with 10 bases between. CDR3 amino acids: CASSDGVWDTQYF. For the CDR3, the DNA is TGTGCCAGCAGTGATGGCGTTTGGGATACGCAGTATTTT.

The rearrangement links TRBV11-2 to TRBJ1-1; tentative D call: TRBD1 (5 bases). The CDR3 is made up of 14 amino acids. Trimming shortened V by 7 bases and J by 5 bases, and 17 bases separated the two germline ends. Looked up from germline, CDR1 is SGHAT and CDR2 is FQNNGV. The CDR3 coding sequence is TGTGCCAGCACCTTGGGGCAGGGTAAAACTGAAGCTTTCTTT. Translation gives CASTLGQGKTEAFF.

This clone was observed a few times. J is TRBJ2-7 and V is TRBV18; maybe TRBD1 (6 bases). Trimming removed 3 bases at V and 1 base at J, with 10 bases between. This CDR3 has 14 residues. Germline V gene lookup returns CDR1 KGHSH and CDR2 LQKENI. The CDR3: CASSPRGRSYEQYF. The CDR3 DNA reads as TGTGCCAGCTCACCCAGGGGTAGATCCTACGAGCAGTACTTC.

The chain carries TRBV5-1 and TRBJ2-7, with 7 bases that match TRBD1. The V gene's germline CDR1 is SGHRS and CDR2 YFSETQ. The CDR3 consists of 13 residues. Trimming cost V 1 base and J 5 bases; bases outside gene matches: 3. CDR3 in amino acids: CASSLSTGNEQYF. CDR3 sequence (DNA): TGCGCCAGCAGCTTGTCGACAGGGAACGAGCAGTACTTC.

This clone was recorded only once. V gene TRBV5-4 combines with J gene TRBJ2-4, with D perhaps matching TRBD1 (6 bases). CDR1 is SGHNT and CDR2 is YYREEE in the germline V gene (reference sequence). The CDR3 is 16 residues long. The V end lost 1 base, the J end lost 6 bases, and 17 bases lay between the germline ends. Here the CDR3 reads CASSLNTGTRGNIQYF. The CDR3 nucleotides read TGTGCCAGCAGCTTGAATACAGGGACCAGGGGAAACATTCAGTACTTC.

This clone was detected only a few times. The chain couples TRBV9 to TRBJ1-3; D ambiguous. Trimming cost V 0 bases and J 3 bases, with 7 bases left between them. The V gene's germline CDR1 is SGDLS and CDR2 YYNGEE. CDR3 length: 14 residues. In DNA, the CDR3 is TGTGCCAGCAGCGTAGACCCGGTTGGAAACACCATATATTTT. Its protein is CASSVDPVGNTIYF.

This rearrangement joins TRBV29-1 to TRBJ2-1, with D possibly TRBD2 on 6 matching bases. CDR1 and CDR2 from the germline V gene are SQVTM and ANQGSEA. The CDR3 spans 11 residues. The CDR3 nucleotides read TGCAGTTACCGGGAGTACGGTGAGCAGTTCTTC. This sequence encodes CSYREYGEQFF.

The chain uses TRBV18 and TRBJ2-7; D might be TRBD1 (6 bases). V lost 2 bases to trimming and J lost 6 bases, with 14 bases between them. The germline V gene encodes CDR1 KGHSH and CDR2 LQKENI. CDR3 length: 14 amino acids. The CDR3 region is CASSPSRGVGEQYF. The CDR3 nucleotides are TGTGCCAGCTCACCATCCAGGGGAGTTGGCGAGCAGTACTTC.

The gene calls are TRBV7-9 and TRBJ1-1; D ambiguous. The CDR3 sequence is 14 residues long. With 3 bases removed from V and 7 bases from J, the gap between germline ends came to 15 bases. Germline V gives CDR1 SEHNR, CDR2 FQNEAQ (reference sequence). This CDR3 reads CASSFRSGGVEAFF. The CDR3 bases are TGTGCCAGCAGCTTTCGGTCGGGTGGGGTTGAAGCTTTCTTT.

This chain joins TRBV9 and TRBJ2-1; D remains unclear. The CDR3 is 13 amino acids. The germline V and J ends were trimmed by 3 bases and 5 bases, with 9 bases remaining between them. In germline, CDR1 is SGDLS, CDR2 YYNGEE. The CDR3 coding sequence is TGTGCCAGCAGCGGAGGAGTAGACAATGAGCAGTTCTTC. Residues: CASSGGVDNEQFF.

The rearrangement uses TRBV3-1 (or the pseudogene TRBV3-2) and TRBJ2-5; no definite D call. Trimming shortened V by 4 bases and J by 4 bases, and 4 bases separated the two germline ends. From germline, CDR1 is LGHDT and CDR2 YNNKEL (reference sequence). The CDR3 runs to 11 residues. CDR3 sequence (DNA): TGTGCCAGCAGCCTCTTAGAGACCCAGTACTTC. This encodes CASSLLETQYF.

Details on this clone: A much larger clone lies one base from this, so it may be a read error. Other nucleotide sequences in the sample specify the same CDR3. The chain carries TRBV4-1 and TRBJ2-7, with D perhaps matching TRBD1 (5 bases). The germline V gene has CDR1 MGHRA and CDR2 YSYEKL. This CDR3 contains 12 residues. The germline V and J ends were trimmed by 6 bases and 7 bases, with 13 bases remaining between them. The chain's CDR3 is CASSPLGREQYF. DNA of the CDR3: TGCGCCAGCAGTCCCCTGGGGCGGGAGCAGTACTTC.

The chain combines TRBV6-4 with TRBJ1-6, with TRBD1 matching 8 bases. The CDR3 runs 14 residues. Germline assignment: CDR1 MRHNA and CDR2 SNTAGT. The ends lost 3 bases at V and 10 bases at J; junction bases unmatched: 5. The chain's CDR3 is CASSEQGERSPLHF. For the CDR3, the DNA is TGTGCCAGCAGTGAACAGGGGGAGAGGTCACCCCTCCACTTT.

The chain has TRBV15 and TRBJ1-2; D ambiguous. CDR3 length equals 12 residues. Trimming cost V 4 bases and J 7 bases, with 10 bases left between them. Per the germline V gene, CDR1 is LNHNV and CDR2 is YYDKDF (reference sequence). In DNA, the CDR3 is TGTGCCACCAGCACGGGAATAGGTGGCTACACCTTC. This sequence encodes CATSTGIGGYTF.

The chain couples TRBV19 to TRBJ1-2; D is possibly TRBD1 (5 bases). The V gene lost 4 bases and the J gene lost 7 bases, with 16 bases spanning the gap. The CDR3 sequence is 14 residues long. Germline V gene lookup returns CDR1 LNHDA and CDR2 SQIVND (reference sequence). CDR3 bases: TGTGCCAGTAGTACATTAATCGCCGGGGCTGGCTACACCTTC. Its protein is CASSTLIAGAGYTF.

CDR3 in DNA: TGCGCCAGCAGGCGGGGTGGGGGTGAGGAAGAGACCCAGTACTTC. Translated: CASRRGGGEEETQYF. This sequence joins TRBV10-2 and TRBJ2-5; D possibly corresponds to TRBD2 (6 bases). The V and J ends lost 6 bases and 3 bases respectively, with 17 bases between them. This CDR3 spans 15 amino acids. Germline V lookup: CDR1 WSHSY, CDR2 SAAADI.

This clone was seen just once. The CDR3 coding sequence is TGTGCCACCATGGGTGGGACAGGAACGCCCCAGCATTTT. Its translation: CATMGGTGTPQHF. This chain links TRBV2 with TRBJ1-5; 8 bases are a match to TRBD1. Germline CDR1 is SNHLY and CDR2 is FYNNEI. This CDR3 region has 13 residues. V shed 10 bases and J 9 bases; nucleotides not matched to a gene: 11.

The rearrangement uses TRBV12-5 and TRBJ2-3; the match to TRBD1 covers 7 bases. Germline-derived CDR1 and CDR2 are LGHNT and FRNRAP. With V trimmed by 1 base and J by 0 bases, 13 bases remained unmatched. The CDR3 runs 19 residues. The CDR3 loop is CASGLDAWDRETSTDTQYF. The CDR3 DNA reads as TGTGCTAGTGGTTTGGATGCATGGGACAGAGAAACTAGCACAGATACGCAGTATTTT.

J is TRBJ2-3 and V is TRBV19; TRBD2 matches at 9 bases. Per the germline V gene, CDR1 is LNHDA and CDR2 is SQIVND (reference sequence). The CDR3 spans 15 residues. J was trimmed by 1 base and V by 5 bases; bases with no gene match: 4. The CDR3 here is CASSWREGGTDTQYF. The CDR3 coding sequence is TGTGCCAGTAGTTGGCGGGAGGGCGGCACAGATACGCAGTATTTT.

J is TRBJ1-2 and V is TRBV10-3, with 8 positions matching TRBD1. The J segment lost 4 bases and the V segment lost 4 bases, leaving 8 bases of the junction unmatched. The CDR3 has 15 amino acids. CDR1 is ENHRY, CDR2 SYGVKD, per germline. The CDR3 sequence is CAISGVDRGGYGYTF. DNA of the CDR3: TGTGCCATCAGTGGGGTAGACAGGGGAGGCTATGGCTACACCTTC.

This chain uses TRBV18 with TRBJ2-5, with unresolved D. The CDR3 sequence is 13 residues long. In germline, CDR1 is KGHSH, CDR2 LQKENI. The V end lost 3 bases, the J end lost 5 bases, and 10 bases lay between the germline ends. For the CDR3, the DNA is TGTGCCAGCTCACCGGCGCCCCAGGAGACCCAGTACTTC. It translates to CASSPAPQETQYF.

The chain links TRBV14 to TRBJ2-2; perhaps D is TRBD1 or TRBD2 (5 bases each). Trimming pared 2 bases from V and 5 bases from J, leaving 9 bases between. This CDR3 contains 14 residues. Looked up from germline, CDR1 is SGHDN and CDR2 is FVKESK. CDR3: CASSQQGRTGELFF. The CDR3 nucleotides read TGTGCCAGCAGCCAACAGGGACGTACCGGGGAGCTGTTTTTT.

As for this clone: Other DNA variants within this sample encode the same CDR3. The rearrangement links TRBV28 to TRBJ1-2; D is possibly TRBD1 (5 bases). This CDR3 contains 13 residues. V lost 3 bases, J lost 5 bases, and 10 bases lay in between. Germline lookup yields CDR1 MDHEN and CDR2 SYDVKM. The CDR3 loop reads CASSFTGHYGYTF. CDR3 nucleotides: TGTGCCAGCAGTTTTACGGGGCATTATGGCTACACCTTC.

The V and J genes are TRBV24-1 and TRBJ2-5; 7 nucleotides align to TRBD1. The CDR3 spans 15 residues. V trimming: 1 base; J trimming: 3 bases; junction bases outside the gene matches: 4. The germline CDR1 and CDR2 sequences are KGHDR and SFDVKD. The CDR3 is CATSDFIQGKETQYF. In DNA, the CDR3 is TGTGCCACCAGTGATTTTATACAGGGGAAAGAGACCCAGTACTTC.

There are a few counts of this clone. The rearrangement links TRBV4-1 to TRBJ2-7, with TRBD2 identical over 9 bases. Germline values: CDR1 MGHRA, CDR2 YSYEKL. V trimming: 4 bases; J trimming: 3 bases; junction bases outside the gene matches: 4. This CDR3 is 14 amino acids long. CDR3 sequence: CASSRSSGSYEQYF. The CDR3 DNA is TGCGCCAGCAGCCGCAGTAGCGGGAGCTACGAGCAGTACTTC.

Regarding this clone: This clone may be a read error of a much larger clone one base away. The chain has TRBV2 and TRBJ2-3; 10 bases align to TRBD2. This CDR3 is 14 amino acids long. The V gene end was trimmed by 6 bases and the J gene end by 3 bases; junction bases not matched to a gene: 3. Germline CDR1 reads SNHLY; CDR2 reads FYNNEI. The CDR3 loop reads CASRPLAGTDTQYF. CDR3 in DNA: TGTGCCAGCAGACCACTAGCGGGAACAGATACGCAGTATTTT.

The chain uses TRBV28 and TRBJ2-2; D is perhaps TRBD2 (5 bases). The CDR3 consists of 17 residues. CDR1 is MDHEN, CDR2 SYDVKM, per germline. V lost 3 bases, J lost 3 bases, and 17 bases lay in between. DNA of the CDR3: TGTGCCAGCAGTTTTTTGGGTGTGGGAGTCCACACCGGGGAGCTGTTTTTT. This sequence encodes CASSFLGVGVHTGELFF.

The chain recombines TRBV7-9 with TRBJ1-5; tentative D call: TRBD1 (6 bases). The germline V gene has CDR1 SEHNR and CDR2 FQNEAQ (reference sequence). CDR3 size: 15 residues. Trimming removed 5 bases at V and 5 bases at J, with 16 bases between. As DNA, the CDR3 is TGTGCCAGCAGCCCGAGGGGGGGAAATGATCAGCCCCAGCATTTT. Protein sequence: CASSPRGGNDQPQHF.